Following are 29 T cell receptor beta chains from one sample sequenced in a study of blood T cell repertoires in COVID-19. Assay: immunoSEQ multiplex PCR; the TCRdb copy retains only in-frame clones and omits some. This table has roughly 300,000 clones, around 90% appearing once. Sequenced: peripheral blood. These receptor sequences come from a man aged 18-30 years who had recovered from COVID-19.

The chain is built from TRBV7-3 and TRBJ1-2; 8 bases agree with TRBD1. CDR1 is SGHTA and CDR2 is FQGTGA in the germline V gene. V lost 5 bases and J lost 7; bases outside the gene matches: 6. The CDR3 sequence is 13 residues long. The CDR3 nucleotides are TGTGCCAGCAGCCCCCAGGGGGCCGGTGGCTACACCTTC. It specifies CASSPQGAGGYTF.

This CDR3 is CAWSVGTGEYEQYF. The CDR3, as DNA: TGTGCCTGGAGTGTAGGGACAGGGGAGTACGAGCAGTACTTC. The J gene is TRBJ2-7, the V gene TRBV30; 10 bases fit TRBD1. Germline V gene lookup returns CDR1 GTSNPN and CDR2 SVGIG (reference sequence). The length of the CDR3 is 14 residues. V lost 0 bases to trimming and J lost 4 bases; unmatched junction nucleotides: 3.

The CDR3: CASSPGGTGNQETQYF. In DNA form, the CDR3 reads TGCGCCAGCAGCCCCGGGGGGACAGGGAACCAAGAGACCCAGTACTTC. The V gene is TRBV4-1, the J gene TRBJ2-5, with 9 positions matching TRBD1. V dropped 4 bases and J dropped 0; count of bases not matched to a gene: 6. Germline values: CDR1 MGHRA, CDR2 YSYEKL. The CDR3 runs to 16 residues.

This CDR3 is CASSEVRVDTQYF. In DNA, the CDR3 is TGTGCCAGCAGTGAAGTTCGGGTGGATACGCAGTATTTT. The chain uses TRBV6-1 and TRBJ2-3; unclear D gene. V was cut by 1 base and J by 6 bases, with 8 bases left in between. This CDR3 is 13 amino acids long. Germline V gene data show CDR1 as MNHNS and CDR2 as SASEGT.

The CDR3 nucleotides read TGTGCCTGGAGTACTTCGGGACAGGGGATTTCTTTCTTT. This gives the protein CAWSTSGQGISFF. This chain links TRBV30 with TRBJ1-1; 10 bases are a match to TRBD1. CDR1 is GTSNPN and CDR2 is SVGIG in the germline V gene (reference sequence). J lost 12 bases, V lost 2 bases, and 9 bases had no gene match. The CDR3 spans 13 residues. The full variable domain, with the rest looked up from reference TRBV30 and TRBJ1-1, is SQTIHQWPATLVQPVGSPLSLECTVEGTSNPNLYWYRQAAGRGLQLLFYSVGIGQISSEVPQNLSASRPQDRQFILSSKKLLLSDSGFYLCAWSTSGQGISFFGQGTRLTVV.

V is TRBV9 and J is TRBJ1-5; no reliable D call. CDR3 length equals 13 residues. Looked up from germline, CDR1 is SGDLS and CDR2 is YYNGEE. Between the trimmed V and J ends, which lost 0 bases and 6 bases, there was a span of 7 bases. The CDR3: CASSVDGGQPQHF. For the CDR3, the DNA is TGTGCCAGCAGCGTAGACGGCGGTCAGCCCCAGCATTTT.

The rearrangement uses TRBV19 and TRBJ2-7; 9 nucleotides agree with TRBD1. V was clipped by 2 bases and J by 3 bases; unmatched bases: 5. Germline values: CDR1 LNHDA, CDR2 SQIVND (reference sequence). The CDR3 length is 15 residues. The CDR3 sequence is CASSIFGTGIYEQYF. The DNA of the CDR3 is TGTGCCAGTAGTATATTTGGGACAGGGATCTACGAGCAGTACTTC. Filled out from reference TRBV19 and TRBJ2-7, the complete variable domain reads DGGITQSPKYLFRKEGQNVTLSCEQNLNHDAMYWYRQDPGQGLRLIYYSQIVNDFQKGDIAEGYSVSREKKESFPLTVTSAQKNPTAFYLCASSIFGTGIYEQYFGPGTRLTVT.

The J gene is TRBJ2-1, the V gene TRBV6-6; D might be TRBD1 (5 bases). The V end was cut by 6 bases, the J end by 8 bases, with 14 bases between. The germline gives CDR1 MNHNY, CDR2 SVGAGI (reference sequence). The CDR3 spans 13 residues. CDR3 sequence (DNA): TGTGCCAGCAGGGCAGGGAATGGATATGAGCAGTTCTTC. It yields the protein CASRAGNGYEQFF.

This chain connects TRBV14 to TRBJ1-2; 10 bases are shared with TRBD1. The CDR3 contains 17 residues. V shed 0 bases and J 4 bases; nucleotides not matched to a gene: 8. CDR1 is SGHDN, CDR2 FVKESK, per germline. The CDR3 protein is CASSQDPGQGSLYGYTF. CDR3 coding DNA: TGTGCCAGCAGCCAAGACCCGGGACAGGGGTCCCTCTATGGCTACACCTTC. The complete variable domain, with remaining parts taken from reference TRBV14 and TRBJ1-2, reads EAGVTQFPSHSVIEKGQTVTLRCDPISGHDNLYWYRRVMGKEIKFLLHFVKESKQDESGMPNNRFLAERTGGTYSTLKVQPAELEDSGVYFCASSQDPGQGSLYGYTFGSGTRLTVV.

This clone appeared once. DNA of the CDR3: TGTGCCAGCAGTTTTGACAGGTACAATGAGCAGTTCTTC. Its translation is CASSFDRYNEQFF. This chain uses TRBV27 with TRBJ2-1, with D possibly TRBD1 on 6 matching bases. Per germline, CDR1 MNHEY and CDR2 SMNVEV (reference sequence). This CDR3 region has 13 residues. V lost 3 bases, J lost 4 bases, and 7 bases lay in between.

V usage is TRBV2 and J usage is TRBJ2-7; TRBD2 matches at 9 bases. Germline CDR1 SNHLY, CDR2 FYNNEI. The CDR3 length is 14 residues. V lost 6 bases and J lost 3; bases outside the gene matches: 6. The CDR3 sequence is CASRWLAGSYEQYF. CDR3 sequence (DNA): TGTGCCAGCAGATGGCTAGCGGGAAGCTACGAGCAGTACTTC.

This clone has more than one count but fewer than ten. The chain recombines TRBV5-1 with TRBJ1-6; D is ambiguous. Per germline, CDR1 SGHRS and CDR2 YFSETQ. This CDR3 spans 17 amino acids. V dropped 0 bases and J dropped 0 bases, with 10 bases sitting between them. CDR3 residues: CASSLVGESSYNSPLHF. The CDR3 nucleotides are TGCGCCAGCAGCTTGGTGGGCGAGAGCTCCTATAATTCACCCCTCCACTTT.

This chain joins TRBV30 and TRBJ1-3; 8 nucleotides match TRBD1. The CDR3 runs to 16 residues. Germline trimming cut 6 bases from V and 0 bases from J; bases unmatched to any gene: 10. Germline lookup yields CDR1 GTSNPN and CDR2 SVGIG (reference sequence). The CDR3 loop is CACNRQGTNSGNTIYF. CDR3 coding DNA: TGTGCCTGTAACAGACAGGGGACCAACTCTGGAAACACCATATATTTT.

The V gene is TRBV10-3, the J gene TRBJ1-5, with D possibly TRBD1 on 5 matching bases. In germline, CDR1 is ENHRY, CDR2 SYGVKD. Deletions cut 3 bases from V and 2 bases from J, with 14 bases between. The CDR3 runs to 16 residues. CDR3 sequence reads: CAISDGRGGGNQPQHF. The CDR3 region has the DNA TGTGCCATCAGTGATGGAAGGGGAGGTGGCAATCAGCCCCAGCATTTT.

This clone came up once. J is TRBJ2-2 and V is TRBV11-3; 9 nucleotides match TRBD2. Germline CDR1 and CDR2: SGHNT and YENEEA. The ends lost 7 bases at V and 4 bases at J; junction bases unmatched: 4. The CDR3 is made up of 14 amino acids. In DNA form, the CDR3 reads TGTGCCAGCAAGGCGGGGGGGATCACCGGGGAGCTGTTTTTT. This codes for CASKAGGITGELFF.

CDR3 DNA: TGTGCCAGCAGCCAAGCGAGCGGATACTATGGCTACACCTTC. The encoded protein is CASSQASGYYGYTF. The chain carries TRBV3-1 (or the pseudogene TRBV3-2) and TRBJ1-2; no reliable D call. With 1 base removed from V and 3 bases from J, the gap between germline ends came to 9 bases. The CDR3 has 14 residues. From germline, CDR1 is LGHDT and CDR2 YNNKEL (reference sequence).

Ten or more counts support this clone. The rearrangement links TRBV2 to TRBJ1-2; D remains unclear. CDR3 length: 13 residues. Trimming took 7 bases from V and 6 from J, leaving 15 bases between them. The germline CDR1 and CDR2 sequences are SNHLY and FYNNEI. The CDR3 sequence: CASNREFVDGYTF. DNA for the CDR3: TGTGCCAGCAATCGGGAATTCGTGGATGGCTACACCTTC.

The V call is TRBV18, the J call TRBJ2-7; 8 bases agree with TRBD2. The germline V gene encodes CDR1 KGHSH and CDR2 LQKENI. V shed 3 bases, J shed 5 bases, and the junction held 3 bases outside the gene matches. The CDR3 is made up of 13 amino acids. CDR3 loop: CASSPRGADEQYF. CDR3 nucleotide sequence: TGTGCCAGCTCACCGCGGGGGGCGGACGAGCAGTACTTC.

V and J are TRBV9 and TRBJ2-7; 7 nucleotides agree with TRBD1. Per the germline V gene, CDR1 is SGDLS and CDR2 is YYNGEE. The junction had 6 bases not matched to a gene; V was cut back by 3 bases and J by 3 bases. The CDR3 contains 14 residues. The CDR3 DNA follows: TGTGCCAGCAGCGCCACGGGACAGTACTACGAGCAGTACTTC. Translation gives CASSATGQYYEQYF.

The chain links TRBV4-2 to TRBJ2-3; 8 bases match TRBD1. Germline loops: CDR1 LGHNA, CDR2 YNFKEQ. V gave up 0 bases and J gave up 3 bases; unmatched junction bases: 8. This CDR3 has 17 amino acids. The DNA for the CDR3 is TGTGCCAGCAGCCAAGAAGTCGTCCAGGGGGCGACAGATACGCAGTATTTT. This codes for CASSQEVVQGATDTQYF.

This clone was counted once. The rearrangement uses TRBV4-1 and TRBJ1-5, with D possibly matching TRBD1 (6 bases). The V and J ends lost 0 bases and 0 bases respectively, with 24 bases between them. CDR1 MGHRA and CDR2 YSYEKL come from the germline V gene. The CDR3 consists of 21 residues. CDR3 region: CASSQEGTYGAGAYSNQPQHF. CDR3 coding DNA: TGCGCCAGCAGCCAAGAGGGAACTTACGGGGCGGGGGCCTATAGCAATCAGCCCCAGCATTTT.

The rearrangement uses TRBV9 and TRBJ1-2; D may be TRBD1 (5 bases). V gave up 4 bases and J gave up 6 bases, with 16 bases separating them. Germline V gene data show CDR1 as SGDLS and CDR2 as YYNGEE. The CDR3 length is 14 residues. CDR3 bases: TGTGCCAGCAGCACAACGACAGCGAGTGATGGCTACACCTTC. Protein sequence: CASSTTTASDGYTF.

This clone was picked up one time. The chain has TRBV5-4 and TRBJ1-1; possible D gene TRBD1, 6 bases. CDR1 is SGHNT, CDR2 YYREEE, per germline (reference sequence). Trimming cost V 3 bases and J 4 bases, with 13 bases left between them. This CDR3 region has 14 residues. CDR3 nucleotides: TGTGCCAGCAGCTCCCCGGGACACCTCACTGAAGCTTTCTTT. Translating gives CASSSPGHLTEAFF.

The gene calls are TRBV7-9 and TRBJ2-5; 7 bases fit TRBD1. Germline trimming cut 3 bases from V and 1 base from J; bases unmatched to any gene: 8. Germline lookup yields CDR1 SEHNR and CDR2 FQNEAQ (reference sequence). CDR3 length: 16 amino acids. The CDR3 is CASSFPPQGVQETQYF. The CDR3 nucleotides are TGTGCCAGCAGCTTCCCCCCGCAGGGGGTCCAAGAGACCCAGTACTTC. Supplemented by reference TRBV7-9 and TRBJ2-5, the full variable domain reads DTGVSQNPRHKITKRGQNVTFRCDPISEHNRLYWYRQTLGQGPEFLTYFQNEAQLEKSRLLSDRFSAERPKGSFSTLEIQRTEQGDSAMYLCASSFPPQGVQETQYFGPGTRLLVL.

The CDR3 sequence is CASSYSNNHEQYF. The CDR3 coding sequence is TGTGCCAGCAGTTACTCGAACAACCACGAGCAGTACTTC. The V and J genes are TRBV6-6 and TRBJ2-7, with D unclear. This CDR3 region has 13 residues. V lost 0 bases and J lost 5, with 8 bases in between. Germline loops: CDR1 MNHNY, CDR2 SVGAGI (reference sequence).

The chain is built from TRBV19 and TRBJ2-2, with TRBD1 matching over 11 bases. Germline values: CDR1 LNHDA, CDR2 SQIVND (reference sequence). The CDR3 consists of 17 residues. The V segment lost 3 bases and the J segment 6 bases; nucleotides outside the gene matches: 9. The CDR3 here is CASSMTPGTGGAGELFF. The DNA for the CDR3 is TGTGCCAGTAGTATGACGCCTGGGACAGGGGGGGCCGGGGAGCTGTTTTTT.

The chain employs TRBV9 and TRBJ2-2; 11 nucleotides line up with TRBD2. In germline, CDR1 is SGDLS, CDR2 YYNGEE. There are 15 residues in the CDR3. The junction had 1 base not matched to a gene; V was cut back by 1 base and J by 5 bases. DNA for the CDR3: TGTGCCAGCAGCGTAACTAGCGGGAGTACCGGGGAGCTGTTTTTT. Its protein product is CASSVTSGSTGELFF. The full variable domain, in which reference TRBV9 and TRBJ2-2 provide the parts outside the CDR3, is DSGVTQTPKHLITATGQRVTLRCSPRSGDLSVYWYQQSLDQGLQFLIQYYNGEERAKGNILERFSAQQFPDLHSELNLSSLELGDSALYFCASSVTSGSTGELFFGEGSRLTVL.

The chain carries TRBV7-2 and TRBJ1-1; D is ambiguous. Germline V gives CDR1 SGHTA, CDR2 FQGNSA. The CDR3 loop spans 14 amino acids. The germline V and J ends were trimmed by 2 bases and 1 base, with 8 bases remaining between them. CDR3 in DNA: TGTGCCAGCAGCTTATTTGCGGGGAACACTGAAGCTTTCTTT. This gives the protein CASSLFAGNTEAFF.

The chain uses TRBV27 and TRBJ2-1, with 8 nucleotides matching TRBD2. The V gene's germline CDR1 is MNHEY and CDR2 SMNVEV (reference sequence). Germline trimming cut 6 bases from V and 4 bases from J; bases unmatched to any gene: 2. The CDR3 covers 13 residues. CDR3 nucleotides: TGTGCCAGCAGCGGGACTAGATACAATGAGCAGTTCTTC. This encodes CASSGTRYNEQFF.